This is a list of T cell receptor beta chains from one sample in a study of cytomegalovirus exposure and HLA in healthy donors. Repertoires were generated with immunoSEQ multiplex PCR, while TCRdb's copy carries only in-frame clones and drops some. Here the sample spans under 350,000 clones, 86% being singletons. Sequencing used PBMCs. The receptors derive from a woman under 30 in good health and CMV-seronegative. The CDR3 runs from the conserved cysteine through the conserved F or W. D genes are given only for firm matches. Clone size is given for some rows only: seen once, a few or many times, or a class if the clone is expanded.

TRBJ1-5	TRBV5-1	.	once	TGCGCCAGCAGCCCCTCCCTTAATCAGCCCCAGCATTTT	CASSPSLNQPQHF
TRBJ2-7	TRBV6-5	TRBD1	once	TGTGCCAGCAACGGACAGGCAGTGGGCGAGCAGTACTTC	CASNGQAVGEQYF
TRBJ2-4	TRBV19	TRBD2	.	TGTGCCAGTGCAGGACTAGCGGGCGGAAGAACCAAAAACATTCAGTACTTC	CASAGLAGGRTKNIQYF
TRBJ1-5	TRBV28	.	.	TGTGCCAGCAGTTTATTCTCCAGCAATCAGCCCCAGCATTTT	CASSLFSSNQPQHF
TRBJ2-1	TRBV10-1	TRBD1	.	TGCGCCAGCAGTGATACCGGGACAGAGACCTACAATGAGCAGTTCTTC	CASSDTGTETYNEQFF
TRBJ1-2	TRBV6-5	TRBD1	.	TGTGCCAGCAGTTTTACAGGGGGCGCTCCGAATGGCTACACCTTC	CASSFTGGAPNGYTF
TRBJ2-7	TRBV27	.	.	TGTGCCAGCAGTTACAGGGAGCTCCTATACGAGCAGTACTTC	CASSYRELLYEQYF
TRBJ1-1	TRBV4-2	TRBD1	.	TGTGCCAGCAGCCAAGATGTAGACAGGGGGAACACTGAAGCTTTCTTT	CASSQDVDRGNTEAFF
TRBJ2-3	TRBV13	.	.	TGTGCCAGCAGCTCCGAATCTAGAGGCACAGATACGCAGTATTTT	CASSSESRGTDTQYF
TRBJ2-3	TRBV9	.	few	TGTGCCAGCAGCGCCAGATCCCCGGGACTGGGCCGGGTTACGCAGTATTTT	CASSARSPGLGRVTQYF
TRBJ2-7	TRBV5-4	.	once	TGTGCCAGCAGCTTGGAGGGGGGGGCGTACGAGCAGTACTTC	CASSLEGGAYEQYF
TRBJ1-2	TRBV18	.	.	TGTGCCAGCTCACCATCCACAGGGATGGGTAATAACTATGGCTACACCTTC	CASSPSTGMGNNYGYTF
TRBJ2-7	TRBV6-1	TRBD1	.	TGTGCCAGCAGTGGACAGGGGAGCTCCTACGAGCAGTACTTC	CASSGQGSSYEQYF
TRBJ1-6	TRBV10-3	.	.	TGTGCCATCTCGTTGGAGGGGTTCAATTCACCCCTCCACTTT	CAISLEGFNSPLHF
TRBJ2-7	TRBV30	.	once	TGTGCCTGGAGTGTATCCGGCTACGAGCAGTACTTC	CAWSVSGYEQYF
TRBJ2-1	TRBV6-5	TRBD2	.	TGTGCCAGCAGTTTAAGCGGGAGGAGTTACAATGAGCAGTTCTTC	CASSLSGRSYNEQFF
TRBJ1-3	TRBV6-1	.	few	TGTGCCAGCAGTGATATGAGGGATGGCACCATATATTTT	CASSDMRDGTIYF
TRBJ1-4	TRBV4-3	.	once	TGCGCCAGCAGCGCTTCTAGTGAGATTAATGAAAAACTGTTTTTT	CASSASSEINEKLFF
TRBJ2-5	TRBV4-3	.	.	TGCGCCAGCAGCCAAGAGCGGGATCAAGAGACCCAGTACTTC	CASSQERDQETQYF
TRBJ2-1	TRBV7-2	.	.	TGTGCCAGCAGCGCGGCCCCAAATAGTGAGCAGTTCTTC	CASSAAPNSEQFF
TRBJ2-2	TRBV11-2	TRBD1	.	TGTGCCAGCAGACTCGGGACAGTTACCGGGGAGCTGTTTTTT	CASRLGTVTGELFF
TRBJ1-3	TRBV10-3	.	.	TGTGCCATCAGTGGCGAAGGGGCTGGAAACACCATATATTTT	CAISGEGAGNTIYF
TRBJ1-1	TRBV7-3	TRBD1	.	TGTGCCAGCAGCTTGGACAGGATGACTGAAGCTTTCTTT	CASSLDRMTEAFF
TRBJ1-2	TRBV6-6	TRBD1	.	TGTGCCAGCAGTCCCTCAGGGGGACCAAACTATGGCTACACCTTC	CASSPSGGPNYGYTF
TRBJ2-7	TRBV6-5	TRBD2	.	TGTGCCAGCAGTTACGGTCGGGGGGCCTACGAGCAGTACTTC	CASSYGRGAYEQYF
TRBJ1-5	TRBV27	.	.	TGTGCCAGCAGTTTATTTAGTAGCAATCAGCCCCAGCATTTT	CASSLFSSNQPQHF
TRBJ2-7	TRBV30	.	few	TGTGCCTGGAGTGTTAGGGGGGGCTCGAACGAGCAGTACTTC	CAWSVRGGSNEQYF
TRBJ2-7	TRBV12-5	.	.	TGTGCTAGTGGTTTGAATGTACAGCCGACGTCAAACGAGCAGTACTTC	CASGLNVQPTSNEQYF
TRBJ1-1	TRBV5-1	TRBD1	.	TGCGCCAGCAGCTTGGGACAGGGCGGCAGCGACACTGAAGCTTTCTTT	CASSLGQGGSDTEAFF
TRBJ2-7	TRBV28	TRBD1	.	TGTGCCAGCAGCATCCTTCCCGACAGGGGAGACGAGCAGTACTTC	CASSILPDRGDEQYF
TRBJ1-1	TRBV27	.	.	TGTGCCAGCAGTTTAGGCGGCGCTAACACTGAAGCTTTCTTT	CASSLGGANTEAFF
TRBJ2-2	TRBV6-6	.	.	TGTGCCAGCAGTTACGTGGGGGGGCATACCGGGGAGCTGTTTTTT	CASSYVGGHTGELFF
TRBJ1-1	TRBV5-1	.	.	TGCGCCAGCAGCTTGTCGCAGGAAATCGGGGACACTGAAGCTTTCTTT	CASSLSQEIGDTEAFF
TRBJ1-2	TRBV6-5	.	.	TGTGCCAGCAGTTACTCGAGGGCCTCTAACTATGGCTACACCTTC	CASSYSRASNYGYTF
TRBJ1-2	TRBV7-6	.	.	TGTGCCAGCAGCTTAACGGCCCCAGGGCACTATGGCTACACCTTC	CASSLTAPGHYGYTF
TRBJ1-1	TRBV25-1	TRBD1	.	TGTGCCAGCAGTCCGGGGGGACAGGCTGAAGCTTTCTTT	CASSPGGQAEAFF
TRBJ1-1	TRBV6-5	TRBD1	.	TGTGCCAGCAGTTACTCCGGGACAGTTGGGGCTTTCTTT	CASSYSGTVGAFF
TRBJ1-6	TRBV7-3	TRBD1	.	TGTGCCAGCAGCCCGACAGGGGACTCACCCCTCCACTTT	CASSPTGDSPLHF
TRBJ1-5	TRBV27	.	.	TGTGCCAGCAGTTTCTCAGGGTCTCGCAATCAGCCCCAGCATTTT	CASSFSGSRNQPQHF